This is a list of T cell receptor beta chains from one sample in a study of T cells in localized non-small cell lung cancer. Generated by immunoSEQ multiplex PCR, the TCRdb table keeps only in-frame clones and is missing some. In the table there are tens of thousands of clones, 84% of which are singletons. Sample: peripheral blood, taken before any cancer treatment. These TCRs come from a man aged 40 to 70 with stage I lung adenocarcinoma. Each CDR3 is given with its conserved first and last residue. The D gene is left open where the match is weak. Rows may omit the clone size; those that give it use once, few, many or a size class.

j_gene: TRBJ2-2
abundance: .
v_gene: TRBV10-3
d_gene: TRBD1
CDR3aa: CATTGTETGELFF
CDR3nt: TGTGCCACTACCGGGACAGAGACCGGGGAGCTGTTTTTT

j_gene: TRBJ2-1
abundance: .
v_gene: TRBV7-3
d_gene: TRBD2
CDR3aa: CASSVAGVWGEQFF
CDR3nt: TGTGCCAGCAGCGTAGCGGGAGTCTGGGGTGAGCAGTTCTTC

j_gene: TRBJ1-2
abundance: .
v_gene: TRBV19
d_gene: .
CDR3aa: CASSISTSDGYTF
CDR3nt: TGTGCCAGTAGTATTTCTACCTCGGATGGCTACACCTTC

j_gene: TRBJ1-2
abundance: once
v_gene: TRBV5-5
d_gene: TRBD1
CDR3aa: CASSTWTGIVDGYTF
CDR3nt: TGTGCCAGCAGCACGTGGACAGGGATCGTAGATGGCTACACCTTC

j_gene: TRBJ2-3
abundance: .
v_gene: TRBV5-1
d_gene: TRBD1
CDR3aa: CASSSGQGDDTQYF
CDR3nt: TGCGCCAGCAGCTCGGGACAGGGAGACGATACGCAGTATTTT

j_gene: TRBJ2-5
abundance: .
v_gene: TRBV30
d_gene: TRBD2
CDR3aa: CAWSVLRTSGGRETQYF
CDR3nt: TGTGCCTGGAGTGTACTCCGGACTAGCGGGGGCCGGGAGACCCAGTACTTC

j_gene: TRBJ2-7
abundance: .
v_gene: TRBV28
d_gene: TRBD1
CDR3aa: CASSRGGTGGYEQYF
CDR3nt: TGTGCCAGCAGTCGGGGCGGGACAGGGGGCTACGAGCAGTACTTC

j_gene: TRBJ2-2
abundance: .
v_gene: TRBV5-1
d_gene: .
CDR3aa: CASSLLQNRNTGELFF
CDR3nt: TGCGCCAGCAGCTTGTTACAAAACCGAAACACCGGGGAGCTGTTTTTT

j_gene: TRBJ2-2
abundance: .
v_gene: TRBV28
d_gene: .
CDR3aa: CASSWAPRTGELFF
CDR3nt: TGTGCCAGCAGTTGGGCCCCGAGGACCGGGGAGCTGTTTTTT

j_gene: TRBJ2-7
abundance: .
v_gene: TRBV15
d_gene: .
CDR3aa: CATGMVNANEQYF
CDR3nt: TGTGCCACCGGCATGGTTAACGCCAACGAGCAGTACTTC

j_gene: TRBJ1-4
abundance: once
v_gene: TRBV18
d_gene: .
CDR3aa: CASSPTVDEKLFF
CDR3nt: TGTGCCAGCTCACCAACCGTAGATGAAAAACTGTTTTTT

j_gene: TRBJ1-4
abundance: .
v_gene: TRBV15
d_gene: .
CDR3aa: CATSRDVANEKLFF
CDR3nt: TGTGCCACCAGCAGAGATGTGGCGAATGAAAAACTGTTTTTT

j_gene: TRBJ1-1
abundance: .
v_gene: TRBV6-5
d_gene: .
CDR3aa: CASRKATGNTEAFF
CDR3nt: TGTGCCAGCAGAAAAGCGACCGGAAACACTGAAGCTTTCTTT

j_gene: TRBJ2-7
abundance: once
v_gene: TRBV7-9
d_gene: TRBD2
CDR3aa: CASSANSGRAQEQYF
CDR3nt: TGTGCCAGCAGCGCGAATAGCGGGAGGGCCCAAGAGCAGTACTTC

j_gene: TRBJ1-2
abundance: .
v_gene: TRBV7-2
d_gene: .
CDR3aa: CASIFSRGQAGGYTF
CDR3nt: TGTGCCAGCATTTTTTCCCGGGGGCAGGCAGGTGGCTACACCTTC

j_gene: TRBJ1-1
abundance: .
v_gene: TRBV7-2
d_gene: TRBD1
CDR3aa: CASSRNPGQGVFSAEAFF
CDR3nt: TGTGCCAGCAGCAGGAACCCGGGACAGGGGGTTTTTAGTGCTGAAGCTTTCTTT

j_gene: TRBJ2-1
abundance: .
v_gene: TRBV6-6
d_gene: .
CDR3aa: CASSLLGSEQFF
CDR3nt: TGTGCCAGCAGCCTCCTAGGTAGTGAGCAGTTCTTC

j_gene: TRBJ2-2
abundance: .
v_gene: TRBV2
d_gene: .
CDR3aa: CASKGTPDSGELFF
CDR3nt: TGTGCCAGCAAAGGTACCCCAGATTCCGGGGAGCTGTTTTTT

j_gene: TRBJ1-1
abundance: .
v_gene: TRBV13
d_gene: .
CDR3aa: CASSWTRTVNTEAFF
CDR3nt: TGTGCCAGCAGCTGGACGCGGACAGTGAACACTGAAGCTTTCTTT

j_gene: TRBJ2-7
abundance: .
v_gene: TRBV14
d_gene: .
CDR3aa: CASSLTAGYEQYF
CDR3nt: TGTGCCAGCAGCTTGACCGCAGGCTACGAGCAGTACTTC

j_gene: TRBJ2-1
abundance: .
v_gene: TRBV6-6
d_gene: .
CDR3aa: CASKGGGIYNEQFF
CDR3nt: TGTGCCAGCAAGGGAGGCGGAATCTACAATGAGCAGTTCTTC

j_gene: TRBJ2-5
abundance: once
v_gene: TRBV5-6
d_gene: .
CDR3aa: CASSLWGASLVWTQYF
CDR3nt: TGTGCCAGCAGCCTTTGGGGGGCGAGCCTGGTGTGGACCCAGTACTTC

j_gene: TRBJ1-2
abundance: .
v_gene: TRBV7-9
d_gene: .
CDR3aa: CASSLKGGLNYGYTF
CDR3nt: TGTGCCAGCAGCTTAAAAGGGGGACTTAACTATGGCTACACCTTC

j_gene: TRBJ1-5
abundance: .
v_gene: TRBV6-1
d_gene: TRBD1
CDR3aa: CASRSGTGKTQPQHF
CDR3nt: TGTGCCAGCAGGAGCGGGACAGGGAAAACTCAGCCCCAGCATTTT

j_gene: TRBJ1-5
abundance: .
v_gene: TRBV2
d_gene: .
CDR3aa: CASTWDSRSNQPQHF
CDR3nt: TGTGCCAGCACCTGGGACTCCAGAAGCAATCAGCCCCAGCATTTT

j_gene: TRBJ2-7
abundance: few
v_gene: TRBV2
d_gene: .
CDR3aa: CASSETYEQYF
CDR3nt: TGTGCCAGCAGTGAAACATACGAGCAGTACTTC

j_gene: TRBJ2-5
abundance: .
v_gene: TRBV9
d_gene: .
CDR3aa: CASSVDGTRGETQYF
CDR3nt: TGTGCCAGCAGCGTAGACGGGACAAGGGGGGAGACCCAGTACTTC

j_gene: TRBJ1-2
abundance: .
v_gene: TRBV6-5
d_gene: .
CDR3aa: CASSYSNRPGYTF
CDR3nt: TGTGCCAGCAGTTACTCGAATCGTCCTGGCTACACCTTC

j_gene: TRBJ1-6
abundance: .
v_gene: TRBV5-1
d_gene: .
CDR3aa: CASSQATGGNSPLHF
CDR3nt: TGCGCCAGCAGCCAAGCCACGGGGGGTAATTCACCCCTCCACTTT

j_gene: TRBJ1-4
abundance: .
v_gene: TRBV6-5
d_gene: .
CDR3aa: CASSYRLREKLFF
CDR3nt: TGTGCCAGCAGTTACAGGCTACGGGAAAAACTGTTTTTT

j_gene: TRBJ2-3
abundance: .
v_gene: TRBV13
d_gene: .
CDR3aa: CASSRGLLSTDTQYF
CDR3nt: TGTGCCAGCAGCCGCGGACTTTTGAGCACAGATACGCAGTATTTT

j_gene: TRBJ2-7
abundance: .
v_gene: TRBV28
d_gene: TRBD1
CDR3aa: CASSIPGTGSDEQYF
CDR3nt: TGTGCCAGCAGTATCCCGGGGACAGGGTCCGACGAGCAGTACTTC

j_gene: TRBJ2-3
abundance: many
v_gene: TRBV6-1
d_gene: .
CDR3aa: CASLQSGNTDTQYF
CDR3nt: TGTGCCAGCCTTCAGTCAGGGAACACAGATACGCAGTATTTT

j_gene: TRBJ2-3
abundance: .
v_gene: TRBV7-3
d_gene: TRBD1
CDR3aa: CASSLGDRNLDTQYF
CDR3nt: TGTGCCAGCAGCTTAGGGGACAGGAATTTGGATACGCAGTATTTT

j_gene: TRBJ2-2
abundance: .
v_gene: TRBV5-1
d_gene: .
CDR3aa: CASSLGHGVGELFF
CDR3nt: TGCGCCAGCAGCTTGGGACATGGGGTCGGGGAGCTGTTTTTT

j_gene: TRBJ2-7
abundance: .
v_gene: TRBV28
d_gene: .
CDR3aa: CAVPPQGAYEQYF
CDR3nt: TGTGCCGTTCCACCCCAAGGGGCGTACGAGCAGTACTTC

j_gene: TRBJ2-7
abundance: .
v_gene: TRBV11-3
d_gene: .
CDR3aa: CASSLGREYEQYF
CDR3nt: TGTGCCAGCAGCTTGGGCAGGGAATACGAGCAGTACTTC

j_gene: TRBJ2-1
abundance: .
v_gene: TRBV2
d_gene: .
CDR3aa: CASVGTYNEQFF
CDR3nt: TGTGCCAGCGTTGGAACCTACAATGAGCAGTTCTTC

j_gene: TRBJ1-5
abundance: once
v_gene: TRBV19
d_gene: .
CDR3aa: CASTLERNQPQHF
CDR3nt: TGTGCCAGTACCTTAGAAAGGAATCAGCCCCAGCATTTT

j_gene: TRBJ2-1
abundance: .
v_gene: TRBV2
d_gene: .
CDR3aa: CASTSPVGEQFF
CDR3nt: TGTGCCAGCACTTCCCCGGTGGGGGAGCAGTTCTTC

j_gene: TRBJ1-2
abundance: .
v_gene: TRBV5-8
d_gene: TRBD1
CDR3aa: CASSLSDRRYYGYTF
CDR3nt: TGTGCCAGCAGCTTGTCGGACAGGCGCTACTATGGCTACACCTTC

j_gene: TRBJ2-2
abundance: .
v_gene: TRBV9
d_gene: .
CDR3aa: CASSVALAGSGGELFF
CDR3nt: TGTGCCAGCAGCGTAGCCTTGGCAGGGTCCGGCGGGGAGCTGTTTTTT

j_gene: TRBJ1-4
abundance: .
v_gene: TRBV18
d_gene: .
CDR3aa: CASSPQRGEKLFF
CDR3nt: TGTGCCAGCTCACCTCAGAGGGGTGAAAAACTGTTTTTT

j_gene: TRBJ1-2
abundance: .
v_gene: TRBV5-1
d_gene: TRBD1
CDR3aa: CASSLGGTGVDGYTF
CDR3nt: TGCGCCAGCAGCTTGGGAGGGACAGGGGTTGATGGCTACACCTTC

j_gene: TRBJ2-7
abundance: once
v_gene: TRBV5-1
d_gene: .
CDR3aa: CASSLSVSVYEQYF
CDR3nt: TGCGCCAGCAGCTTGAGCGTGTCGGTTTACGAGCAGTACTTC

j_gene: TRBJ2-2
abundance: .
v_gene: TRBV19
d_gene: .
CDR3aa: CASSIPGNTGELFF
CDR3nt: TGTGCCAGTAGTATTCCCGGGAACACCGGGGAGCTGTTTTTT

j_gene: TRBJ2-3
abundance: .
v_gene: TRBV6-1
d_gene: .
CDR3aa: CASEGGMTGADTQYF
CDR3nt: TGTGCCAGCGAGGGGGGGATGACAGGGGCAGATACGCAGTATTTT

j_gene: TRBJ2-7
abundance: .
v_gene: TRBV28
d_gene: .
CDR3aa: CASNILGYEQYF
CDR3nt: TGTGCCAGCAATATTCTTGGGTACGAGCAGTACTTC

j_gene: TRBJ2-5
abundance: .
v_gene: TRBV28
d_gene: TRBD1
CDR3aa: CASTGQGAGQETQYF
CDR3nt: TGTGCCAGCACGGGACAGGGGGCTGGGCAAGAGACCCAGTACTTC

j_gene: TRBJ1-5
abundance: .
v_gene: TRBV6-6
d_gene: .
CDR3aa: CASRGYSNQPQHF
CDR3nt: TGTGCCAGCAGGGGGTATAGCAATCAGCCCCAGCATTTT